Following are 7 T cell receptor beta chains from one sample sequenced in a study of naive and memory T cell subsets. Study conclusions and caveats: Naive repertoires, especially CD8, held a few larger clonotypes, possibly memory cells re-expressing CD45RA.

No antigen has been identified for these receptors. The beta constant-region primer was an equimolar mix of two oligonucleotides covering TRBC1 and TRBC2. Four rounds of PCR amplified the ligated cDNA using nested alpha and beta constant-region primers plus SP2. Each CDR3 protein is one row after TCRdb ran MiXCR on the UMI-ligation and nested PCR reads. The table lists 98,000 or so distinct CDR3 sequences, 10% to 12% of them singletons. The sample taken for sequencing was naive CD4+ T cells from blood. The receptors here all came from a human donor in good health.

This clonotype was recorded a few times. The chain uses TRBV5-1 and TRBJ2-7; unclear D gene. V lost 0 bases and J lost 2, with 6 bases in between. Per germline, CDR1 SGHRS and CDR2 YFSETQ. The CDR3 sequence is 13 residues long. CDR3 amino acids: CASSLAIAYEQYF. The CDR3 DNA follows: TGCGCCAGCAGCTTGGCCATAGCCTACGAGCAGTACTTC.

The chain joins TRBV6-2 or TRBV6-3 to TRBJ2-2; D is possibly TRBD2 (6 bases). The V and J ends lost 7 bases and 3 bases respectively, with 15 bases between them. Germline lookup yields CDR1 MNHEY and CDR2 SVGEGT. The CDR3 contains 15 residues. CDR3 sequence (DNA): TGTGCCAGCACCCCACGCGGGGATTACACCGGGGAGCTGTTTTTT. Amino acid sequence: CASTPRGDYTGELFF.

This clonotype was found a few times. The genes are TRBV12-3 or TRBV12-4 and TRBJ2-5; 11 bases match TRBD2. The CDR3 has 16 residues. J was trimmed by 2 bases and V by 3 bases; bases with no gene match: 5. DNA of the CDR3: TGTGCCAGCAGTTTCGGAACTAGCGGGGGACAAGAGACCCAGTACTTC. Translation gives CASSFGTSGGQETQYF.

In DNA, the CDR3 is TGTGCCAGCAGCGGGTCGAACGTGTATGAAAAACTGTTTTTT. Protein: CASSGSNVYEKLFF. This chain connects TRBV27 to TRBJ1-4; no clear D. The CDR3 covers 14 residues. The germline V and J ends were trimmed by 6 bases and 6 bases, with 14 bases remaining between them. Germline CDR1 is MNHEY and CDR2 is SMNVEV (reference sequence).

The V and J genes are TRBV7-2 and TRBJ2-3, with 10 bases lining up with TRBD2. The CDR3 is made up of 14 amino acids. Per the germline V gene, CDR1 is SGHTA and CDR2 is FQGNSA. Trimming took 3 bases from V and 7 from J; bases not matched to a gene: 4. This chain's CDR3 is CASSFGLAVNTQYF. The CDR3 coding sequence is TGTGCCAGCAGCTTTGGACTAGCGGTAAATACGCAGTATTTT.

This clonotype appeared a few times. The J gene is TRBJ2-1, the V gene TRBV5-6; D possibly corresponds to TRBD1 (5 bases). CDR1 is SGHDT and CDR2 is YYEEEE in the germline V gene. V was pared by 0 bases and J by 8 bases, with 15 bases between. The CDR3 is 15 residues long. In DNA, the CDR3 is TGTGCCAGCAGCTTGGGAGGCAGGGCATACTATGAGCAGTTCTTC. Its protein is CASSLGGRAYYEQFF.

In DNA form, the CDR3 reads TGTGCCAGCAGTGAGGAAGCAGGGGCGGCCTATGGCTACACCTTC. Protein sequence: CASSEEAGAAYGYTF. This chain links TRBV2 with TRBJ1-2; a possible D gene is TRBD1 (6 bases). The CDR3 has 15 residues. The V end was cut by 3 bases, the J end by 4 bases, with 15 bases between. CDR1 SNHLY and CDR2 FYNNEI come from the germline V gene. The whole variable domain, remainder taken from reference TRBV2 and TRBJ1-2, is EPEVTQTPSHQVTQMGQEVILRCVPISNHLYFYWYRQILGQKVEFLVSFYNNEISEKSEIFDDQFSVERPDGSNFTLKIRSTKLEDSAMYFCASSEEAGAAYGYTFGSGTRLTVV.